This T cell receptor (beta chain) was obtained from a study of blood T cell repertoires in COVID-19. Study context: From the United States, Italy and Spain came samples of acute and convalescent COVID-19.

In Seattle, patients joined the study during active infection and were tracked longitudinally. TCRdb keeps only in-frame clones here, not all; method: immunoSEQ multiplex PCR. In the table there are approximately 280,000 clones, around 90% of which are singletons. The CDR3 extends over 13 amino acids. The germline V and J ends were trimmed by 5 bases and 5 bases, with 12 bases remaining between them. Germline lookup yields CDR1 KGHSH and CDR2 LQKENI. The material sequenced was peripheral blood. The chain joins TRBV18 to TRBJ1-1, with D uncertain. The TCR originated in a woman in her 30s with COVID-19, enrolled during active disease. The CDR3 is CASSAGQETEAFF. The CDR3 nucleotides are TGTGCCAGCTCAGCCGGCCAGGAAACTGAAGCTTTCTTT.